The 27 T cell receptor beta chains below all came from one sample that was sequenced in a study of technical replicates of blood from several donors. TCRdb keeps only in-frame clones here, not all; method: immunoSEQ multiplex PCR. The data show fewer than 65,000 clones, 80% to 90% seen once. The source material was PBMCs. These receptors originate from a human donor in good health. Some clones in this sample may be carry-over from other donors' samples.

The gene calls are TRBV5-1 and TRBJ2-1, with TRBD2 identical over 7 bases. V gave up 0 bases and J gave up 3 bases; unmatched junction bases: 6. Germline assignment: CDR1 SGHRS and CDR2 YFSETQ. The CDR3 extends over 16 amino acids. CDR3 loop: CASSLVVGGDYNEQFF. CDR3 coding DNA: TGCGCCAGCAGCTTGGTGGTGGGAGGGGACTACAATGAGCAGTTCTTC.

V is TRBV30 and J is TRBJ1-2; 7 bases match TRBD1. Unmatched junction bases numbered 6, after V lost 3 bases and J lost 5 bases. Germline loops: CDR1 GTSNPN, CDR2 SVGIG (reference sequence). The CDR3 contains 13 residues. CDR3 bases: TGTGCCTGGAGAGTGGGACAGTCTTATGGCTACACCTTC. It encodes CAWRVGQSYGYTF.

The CDR3 here is CASSELAGARQETQYF. CDR3 sequence (DNA): TGTGCCAGCAGCGAACTAGCGGGAGCTCGTCAAGAGACCCAGTACTTC. The chain recombines TRBV11-1 with TRBJ2-5; 11 positions agree with TRBD2. The V gene end was trimmed by 5 bases and the J gene end by 2 bases; junction bases not matched to a gene: 7. CDR1 SGHAT and CDR2 FQDESV come from the germline V gene (reference sequence). This CDR3 comprises 16 residues.

The V call is TRBV5-1, the J call TRBJ2-7, with 10 positions matching TRBD2. CDR1 SGHRS and CDR2 YFSETQ come from the germline V gene. This CDR3 is built from 14 residues. J gave up 5 bases and V 0 bases, and 2 bases lay outside the gene matches. CDR3 sequence: CASSLGLAGHEQYF. The CDR3 coding sequence is TGCGCCAGCAGCTTGGGACTAGCGGGCCACGAGCAGTACTTC. Looking up the rest from reference TRBV5-1 and TRBJ2-7 gives the full variable domain: KAGVTQTPRYLIKTRGQQVTLSCSPISGHRSVSWYQQTPGQGLQFLFEYFSETQRNKGNFPGRFSGRQFSNSRSEMNVSTLELGDSALYLCASSLGLAGHEQYFGPGTRLTVT.

V is TRBV7-4 and J is TRBJ1-1; D remains ambiguous. CDR1 is SGHVT and CDR2 is SQSDAQ in the germline V gene. This CDR3 spans 11 amino acids. The CDR3 DNA sequence: TGTTCCTTTCGCCCTACCCCAGAAGCTTTCTTT. As protein: CSFRPTPEAFF.

This sequence joins TRBV4-1 and TRBJ1-5, with 8 bases lining up with TRBD1. Germline CDR1 and CDR2: MGHRA and YSYEKL. J was trimmed by 6 bases and V by 4 bases; bases with no gene match: 5. The CDR3 has 14 residues. The CDR3 sequence: CASSPGQGFQPQHF. CDR3 bases: TGCGCCAGCAGCCCTGGACAGGGATTTCAGCCCCAGCATTTT.

V usage is TRBV4-3 and J usage is TRBJ1-4; no clear D. Germline CDR1 and CDR2: LGHNA and YSLEER. The CDR3 is 17 residues long. V shed 0 bases and J shed 6 bases, with 17 bases lying between them. CDR3 region: CASSQDHTVGRDEKLFF. The CDR3 coding sequence is TGCGCCAGCAGCCAAGATCACACAGTCGGGAGAGATGAAAAACTGTTTTTT.

The V and J genes are TRBV10-3 and TRBJ1-5; D is unclear. Germline loops: CDR1 ENHRY, CDR2 SYGVKD. The CDR3 has 14 residues. Trimming cost V 0 bases and J 1 base, with 4 bases left between them. CDR3 DNA: TGTGCCATCAGTGAGTCGGAGAGCAATCAGCCCCAGCATTTT. This gives the protein CAISESESNQPQHF.

A single count supports this clone. CDR3: CASSTPRGQGNGYTF. CDR3 sequence (DNA): TGTGCCAGTAGTACACCCCGGGGACAGGGCAATGGCTACACCTTC. The chain employs TRBV19 and TRBJ1-2; 9 nucleotides agree with TRBD1. The length of the CDR3 is 15 residues. The germline gives CDR1 LNHDA, CDR2 SQIVND (reference sequence). With 4 bases clipped from V and 6 bases from J, the junction kept 9 bases outside the gene matches.

The chain recombines TRBV30 with TRBJ2-1; D is uncertain. The CDR3 runs to 11 residues. Germline V gene sequence: CDR1 GTSNPN, CDR2 SVGIG (reference sequence). Between the trimmed V and J ends, which lost 3 bases and 7 bases, there was a span of 7 bases. CDR3 bases: TGTGCCTGGAGCGCAGATAATGAGCAGTTCTTC. As protein: CAWSADNEQFF.

The CDR3 sequence: CASGTGVAYEQYF. CDR3 DNA: TGTGCTAGTGGAACCGGGGTTGCATACGAGCAGTACTTC. The J gene is TRBJ2-7, the V gene TRBV12-5; tentative D call: TRBD2 (5 bases). This CDR3 region has 13 residues. Germline CDR1 reads LGHNT; CDR2 reads FRNRAP. V shed 6 bases and J shed 4 bases, with 13 bases lying between them.

In its sample, this clone was seen once. The J gene is TRBJ2-3, the V gene TRBV5-4; D possibly corresponds to TRBD1 (5 bases). The germline V gene encodes CDR1 SGHNT and CDR2 YYREEE (reference sequence). CDR3 length equals 15 residues. The V and J ends lost 4 bases and 0 bases respectively, with 12 bases between them. CDR3 sequence reads: CASSRLGQSTDTQYF. As DNA, the CDR3 is TGTGCCAGCAGCCGCTTGGGGCAGAGCACAGATACGCAGTATTTT. The entire variable domain, with the rest obtained from reference TRBV5-4 and TRBJ2-3, is as follows: ETGVTQSPTHLIKTRGQQVTLRCSSQSGHNTVSWYQQALGQGPQFIFQYYREEENGRGNFPPRFSGLQFPNYSSELNVNALELDDSALYLCASSRLGQSTDTQYFGPGTRLTVL.

V gene TRBV6-6 combines with J gene TRBJ1-1; D is possibly TRBD1 (5 bases). Trimming pared 4 bases from V and 4 bases from J, leaving 13 bases between. Germline assignment: CDR1 MNHNY and CDR2 SVGAGI (reference sequence). CDR3 size: 14 residues. The CDR3 nucleotides are TGTGCCAGCAGTTTGGGACTCCAGCCCACTGAAGCTTTCTTT. Translation gives CASSLGLQPTEAFF.

This sequence joins TRBV27 and TRBJ2-5, with a tentative D call TRBD2 (6 bases). Germline loops: CDR1 MNHEY, CDR2 SMNVEV (reference sequence). CDR3 size: 16 residues. V shed 3 bases and J shed 2 bases, with 16 bases lying between them. The CDR3 protein is CASSFWRERGQETQYF. In nucleotides, the CDR3 is TGTGCCAGCAGTTTTTGGCGGGAAAGGGGTCAAGAGACCCAGTACTTC.

The V gene is TRBV5-1, the J gene TRBJ1-2; TRBD1 matches 7 bases. J lost 0 bases, V lost 9 bases, and 14 bases had no gene match. Germline-derived CDR1 and CDR2 are SGHRS and YFSETQ. The CDR3 is made up of 16 amino acids. CDR3 loop: CATTGTASSANYGYTF. The CDR3 DNA reads as TGCGCCACCACCGGGACAGCTTCTTCCGCTAACTATGGCTACACCTTC.

This chain links TRBV5-1 with TRBJ2-2; TRBD2 might be the D (6 bases). CDR3 size: 15 residues. Germline V gives CDR1 SGHRS, CDR2 YFSETQ. V lost 2 bases, J lost 2 bases, and 10 bases lay in between. As DNA, the CDR3 is TGCGCCAGCAGCTTCTCGCGGGATAACACCGGGGAGCTGTTTTTT. The encoded protein is CASSFSRDNTGELFF.

The chain uses TRBV4-2 and TRBJ2-1; 8 bases are a match to TRBD2. The CDR3 is 16 amino acids. V shed 1 base and J 6 bases; nucleotides not matched to a gene: 8. Germline-derived CDR1 and CDR2 are LGHNA and YNFKEQ. The CDR3, as DNA: TGTGCCAGCAGCCAAGGGGAAGGACTAGCCCTCAATGAGCAGTTCTTC. Its protein is CASSQGEGLALNEQFF.

The chain recombines TRBV2 with TRBJ1-5; D gene unclear. Germline V lookup: CDR1 SNHLY, CDR2 FYNNEI. Deletions cut 6 bases from V and 2 bases from J, with 17 bases between. The length of the CDR3 is 16 residues. DNA for the CDR3: TGTGCCAGCAGCAGACCCCCAGGTACTGGCAATCAGCCCCAGCATTTT. Its protein is CASSRPPGTGNQPQHF. Drawing the rest from reference TRBV2 and TRBJ1-5, the complete variable domain is EPEVTQTPSHQVTQMGQEVILRCVPISNHLYFYWYRQILGQKVEFLVSFYNNEISEKSEIFDDQFSVERPDGSNFTLKIRSTKLEDSAMYFCASSRPPGTGNQPQHFGDGTRLSIL.

CDR3 sequence reads: CASRSPTGVILNYGYTF. The CDR3 nucleotides are TGTGCCAGCAGATCTCCTACAGGGGTGATACTTAACTATGGCTACACCTTC. The chain uses TRBV28 and TRBJ1-2; TRBD1 matches 7 bases. The germline CDR1 and CDR2 sequences are MDHEN and SYDVKM. This CDR3 has 17 amino acids. V gave up 6 bases and J gave up 1 base; unmatched junction bases: 14.

The chain has TRBV30 and TRBJ1-1, with D uncertain. The V end was cut by 2 bases, the J end by 4 bases, with 11 bases between. The CDR3 extends over 13 amino acids. CDR1 is GTSNPN and CDR2 is SVGIG in the germline V gene (reference sequence). CDR3 in DNA: TGTGCCTGGAGTCCCCGGGTGGGCACTGAAGCTTTCTTT. Encoded protein: CAWSPRVGTEAFF.

V is TRBV19 and J is TRBJ2-3, with unresolved D. The V end lost 5 bases, the J end lost 2 bases, and 8 bases lay between the germline ends. CDR3 length: 13 residues. The germline V gene has CDR1 LNHDA and CDR2 SQIVND (reference sequence). The DNA for the CDR3 is TGTGCCAGTAGTGTGGAGAACACAGATACGCAGTATTTT. Protein: CASSVENTDTQYF.

V and J are TRBV7-8 and TRBJ1-2; a possible D gene is TRBD1 (5 bases). The CDR3 is 16 residues long. V shed 5 bases and J shed 8 bases, with 24 bases lying between them. Per germline, CDR1 SGHVS and CDR2 FQNEAQ. The chain's CDR3 is CASSPDNGPKGYGYTF. For the CDR3, the DNA is TGTGCCAGCAGCCCCGATAATGGGCCAAAGGGGTACGGCTACACCTTC. The whole variable domain, remainder taken from reference TRBV7-8 and TRBJ1-2, is GAGVSQSPRYKVAKRGQDVALRCDPISGHVSLFWYQQALGQGPEFLTYFQNEAQLDKSGLPSDRFFAERPEGSVSTLKIQRTQQEDSAVYLCASSPDNGPKGYGYTFGSGTRLTVV.

The chain couples TRBV5-1 to TRBJ2-1; TRBD2 aligns across 11 bases. The CDR3 totals 15 residues. V lost 4 bases to trimming and J lost 5 bases; unmatched junction nucleotides: 5. Germline V gives CDR1 SGHRS, CDR2 YFSETQ. The CDR3 region is CASSPLAGANNEQFF. The CDR3 nucleotides are TGCGCCAGCAGCCCACTAGCGGGGGCAAACAATGAGCAGTTCTTC.

A single count supports this clone. The chain joins TRBV19 to TRBJ1-5, with 10 positions matching TRBD1. The length of the CDR3 is 15 residues. The germline V gene has CDR1 LNHDA and CDR2 SQIVND (reference sequence). V lost 5 bases to trimming and J lost 4 bases; unmatched junction nucleotides: 5. This chain's CDR3 is CASSLPGQGNQPQHF. Written as DNA, the CDR3 is TGTGCCAGTAGTTTACCGGGACAGGGGAATCAGCCCCAGCATTTT.

The chain couples TRBV6-5 to TRBJ2-7, with D unresolved. The V gene lost 6 bases and the J gene lost 3 bases, with 6 bases spanning the gap. CDR1 is MNHEY and CDR2 is SVGAGI in the germline V gene. The CDR3 is 11 amino acids. The CDR3 is CASRSHYEQYF. The CDR3 coding sequence is TGTGCCAGCAGGTCACACTACGAGCAGTACTTC.

The chain combines TRBV6-6 with TRBJ2-3, with TRBD2 as a possible D gene (5 bases). V gave up 8 bases and J gave up 4 bases, with 22 bases separating them. Germline assignment: CDR1 MNHNY and CDR2 SVGAGI (reference sequence). The CDR3 extends over 16 amino acids. CDR3 DNA: TGTGCCAGCTATCGGCAGCACGGGGTTGGAGCAGATACGCAGTATTTT. Its protein product is CASYRQHGVGADTQYF.

V gene TRBV5-1 combines with J gene TRBJ2-5, with D possibly being TRBD1 (6 bases). V lost 2 bases to trimming and J lost 1 base, with 9 bases between them. The CDR3 runs to 14 residues. Germline V gene lookup returns CDR1 SGHRS and CDR2 YFSETQ. The CDR3 coding sequence is TGCGCCAGCAGCTTAGGGGGTACCCAAGAGACCCAGTACTTC. Amino acids: CASSLGGTQETQYF.